Below are 5 T cell receptor beta chains sequenced from a single sample in a study of T cells in Graves' hyperthyroidism and ophthalmopathy. TCR beta CDR3 region amplification was performed from RNA transcripts. TCR CDR3 underwent first-round RT-PCR with the HTBI primer set. One entry per CDR3 protein results from TCRdb running MiXCR on the multiplex PCR reads. The data show roughly 400,000 distinct CDR3 sequences, more than 12% seen once. The specimen sequenced was blood. The receptors shown here come from a man in his fifties with Graves' ophthalmopathy.

This chain links TRBV29-1 with TRBJ2-7, with 7 bases fitting TRBD2. Germline V lookup: CDR1 SQVTM, CDR2 ANQGSEA. J was trimmed by 3 bases and V by 7 bases; bases with no gene match: 9. The CDR3 loop spans 13 amino acids. Here the CDR3 DNA reads TGCAGCGCCACTCGGGGAGGGAACTACGAGCAGTACTTC. Translated: CSATRGGNYEQYF.

Comments on this clonotype: It may be a read error: a sequence one base away is much more abundant. The conserved final phenylalanine or tryptophan is absent from the CDR3, which likely points to a read error. This rearrangement joins TRBV2 to TRBJ2-7; possibly TRBD1 for D (5 bases). The CDR3 loop spans 13 amino acids. Trimming removed 6 bases at V and 0 bases at J, with 9 bases between. Germline V CDR1 and CDR2: SNHLY, FYNNEI. As DNA, the CDR3 is TGTGCCAGCAGCAAACAGGTCTCCTACGAGCAGTACCTC. It specifies CASSKQVSYEQYL.

The table lists this clonotype with many counts. V and J are TRBV30 and TRBJ2-7; D gene unclear. Germline loops: CDR1 GTSNPN, CDR2 SVGIG (reference sequence). The CDR3 length is 11 residues. Trimming stripped 1 base from V and 4 bases from J, with 5 bases between. CDR3: CAWSGLYEQYF. CDR3 nucleotides: TGTGCCTGGAGTGGTCTTTACGAGCAGTACTTC.

This clonotype was counted many times. CDR3 loop: CASSVSNQPQHF. In nucleotides, the CDR3 is TGTGCCAGCAGCGTTAGCAATCAGCCCCAGCATTTT. The chain joins TRBV28 to TRBJ1-5; D is uncertain. The CDR3 has 12 amino acids. The V end lost 6 bases, the J end lost 0 bases, and 3 bases lay between the germline ends. The germline V gene has CDR1 MDHEN and CDR2 SYDVKM.

The chain uses TRBV5-1 and TRBJ2-5; 10 bases are a match to TRBD2. Germline V CDR1 and CDR2: SGHRS, YFSETQ. V shed 5 bases and J 5 bases; nucleotides not matched to a gene: 6. The CDR3 contains 14 residues. This chain's CDR3 is CASSTSGTRETQYF. DNA for the CDR3: TGCGCCAGCAGTACTAGCGGGACAAGGGAGACCCAGTACTTC. The whole variable domain, filled in from reference TRBV5-1 and TRBJ2-5, reads KAGVTQTPRYLIKTRGQQVTLSCSPISGHRSVSWYQQTPGQGLQFLFEYFSETQRNKGNFPGRFSGRQFSNSRSEMNVSTLELGDSALYLCASSTSGTRETQYFGPGTRLLVL.